Reported below is one T cell receptor (beta chain). Antigen unknown. With a J-beta primer mix and a sample-barcoded 5' primer, a second PCR ran about 7 to 12 cycles. Tagging of each cDNA molecule was performed by a template-switch adaptor with 12 random nucleotides. TCRdb re-derived calls from the 5' RACE reads in MiXCR, one entry per CDR3 protein. The sample records some 1,800,000 distinct CDR3 sequences, about 39% being singletons. The germline V gene has CDR1 SGHDN and CDR2 FVKESK. CDR3 length equals 16 residues. With 4 bases clipped from V and 12 bases from J, the junction kept 15 bases outside the gene matches. Around 10 milliliters of peripheral blood were drawn from each donor. This sample is part of a study of blood T cells in healthy people across ages. Study-wide results and caveats: Older age coincided with a roughly linear decline in TCR beta diversity per million T cells.

The TCR was taken from a human donor in good health. Sequenced input: blood. This chain links TRBV14 with TRBJ2-1; TRBD2 matches at 10 bases. Written as DNA, the CDR3 is TGTGCCAGCAGCCTTAGAAGGCTAGCGGGGGACTATCCGCAGTTCTTC. Encoded protein: CASSLRRLAGDYPQFF.